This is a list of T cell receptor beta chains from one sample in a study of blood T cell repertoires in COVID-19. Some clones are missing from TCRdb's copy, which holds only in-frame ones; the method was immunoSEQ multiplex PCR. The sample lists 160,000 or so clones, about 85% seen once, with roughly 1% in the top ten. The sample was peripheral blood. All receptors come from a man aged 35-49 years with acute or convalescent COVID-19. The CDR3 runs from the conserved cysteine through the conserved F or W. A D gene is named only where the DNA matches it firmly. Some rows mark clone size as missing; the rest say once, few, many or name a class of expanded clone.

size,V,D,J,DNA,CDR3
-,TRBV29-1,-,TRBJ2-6,TGCAGCGTTGCGCCTAACTCTGGGGCCAACGTCCTGACTTTC,CSVAPNSGANVLTF
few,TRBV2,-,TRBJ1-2,TGTGCCAGCAGTGAGGCCAGTCAGCGGGGCTACACCTTC,CASSEASQRGYTF
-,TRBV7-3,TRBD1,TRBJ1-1,TGTGCCAGCAGCTTAACGGGGGACAGTGAAGCTTTCTTT,CASSLTGDSEAFF
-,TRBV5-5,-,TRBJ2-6,TGTGCCAGCAGCCTTGACAGACCGAGCTCTGGGGCCAACGTCCTGACTTTC,CASSLDRPSSGANVLTF
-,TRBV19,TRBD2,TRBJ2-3,TGTGCCAGTAGTATGGGTAGCGGGGGGATGACAGATACGCAGTATTTT,CASSMGSGGMTDTQYF
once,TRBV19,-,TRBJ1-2,TGTGCCAGTAGCGATCAGGGAGGCGGCTACACCTTC,CASSDQGGGYTF
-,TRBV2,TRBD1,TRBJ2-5,TGTGCCAGCCGACGGGACAGGGGGGAATTGGAGACCCAGTACTTC,CASRRDRGELETQYF
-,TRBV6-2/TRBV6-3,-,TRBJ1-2,TGTGCCAGCAGTCCCCACAGGGTAGGAAACTATGGCTACACCTTC,CASSPHRVGNYGYTF
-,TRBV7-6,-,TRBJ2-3,TGTGCCAGCAGCTTACGTGATTATCCTAGCGCAGATACGCAGTATTTT,CASSLRDYPSADTQYF
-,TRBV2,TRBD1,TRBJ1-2,TGTGCCAGCAGTGAAGAGGGCGGGGGACCGGGACAGGGACGCTACACCTTC,CASSEEGGGPGQGRYTF
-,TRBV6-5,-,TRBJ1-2,TGTGCCAGCAGTTACGAGGAGGGGATTACAGGTGGCTACACCTTC,CASSYEEGITGGYTF
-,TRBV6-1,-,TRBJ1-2,TGTGCCAGCAGTGAAAACAGCTATGGCTACACCTTC,CASSENSYGYTF
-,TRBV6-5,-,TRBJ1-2,TGTGCCAGCAGTCCTACAGGTGTCCCTTATGGCTACACCTTC,CASSPTGVPYGYTF
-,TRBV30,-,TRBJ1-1,TGTGCCTGGAGTGTACAAACTGAAGCTTTCTTT,CAWSVQTEAFF
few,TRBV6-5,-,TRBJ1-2,TGTGCCACCCAGGGAGGCTATAGGTGGACCTTC,CATQGGYRWTF
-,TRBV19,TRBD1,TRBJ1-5,TGTGCCAGTAGTGCACCGACAGGGCAGCCCCAGCATTTT,CASSAPTGQPQHF